This entry is about one TCR beta chain. Recent vaccinations or acute infections were absent in the healthy HIV-negative adult donors. TCRdb keeps only in-frame clones here, not all; method: immunoSEQ multiplex PCR. This sample has hundreds of thousands of clones, with 70% to 80% found just once. This CDR3 is built from 15 residues. The germline CDR1 and CDR2 sequences are KGHSH and LQKENI. V shed 4 bases, J shed 7 bases, and the junction held 5 bases outside the gene matches. This entry is derived from a study of shared clonotypes between healthy human individuals. The source material was PBMCs. This clonotype originated in a woman aged 40 to 50 in good health. Some clones in this sample may be carry-over from other donors' samples. The chain has TRBV18 and TRBJ1-5, with TRBD1 matching over 12 bases. As DNA, the CDR3 is TGTGCCAGCTCACAGGGACAGGGGGCGATGCAGCCCCAGCATTTT. Protein sequence: CASSQGQGAMQPQHF.